This T cell receptor beta chain was profiled in a study of T cells in Graves' hyperthyroidism and ophthalmopathy. Background on the study: Sampling of peripheral blood happened at initial diagnosis, prior to any treatment.

The study based diagnoses on clinical symptoms, serum thyroxine and TRAb, thyroid ultrasound and orbital computed tomography. PBMCs were derived from about 10 ml fresh peripheral blood. This CDR3 comprises 11 residues. V shed 4 bases and J shed 10 bases, with 8 bases lying between them. The investigators amplified TCR beta CDR3 regions from RNA transcripts. HTBI primers were employed in a first-round RT-PCR of the TCR CDR3. TCRdb processed the multiplex PCR reads anew with MiXCR; each CDR3 protein has one entry. This table has about 37,000 distinct CDR3 sequences, approximately 52% appearing once. Broader study findings: Most thyroid clonotypes that were expanded above 0.001 also turned up in blood.

Turning to this clonotype: Its matching antigen is unknown.

The source is a man aged 40-50 years with Graves' ophthalmopathy. The sequenced material came from blood. The chain recombines TRBV12-3 or TRBV12-4 with TRBJ2-1; a weak D match, TRBD1 (5 bases). The CDR3: CASSSRAEQFF. The CDR3 DNA reads as TGTGCCAGCAGTTCCAGGGCGGAGCAGTTCTTC.